This TCR beta chain emerged from a study of blood T cell repertoires in COVID-19. Overall study context: The United States, Italy and Spain supplied acute and convalescent COVID-19 samples.

Per the original methods: Estimates of nucleated cell counts were drawn from the amplification of reference gene primers. Method: immunoSEQ multiplex PCR; TCRdb's copy keeps in-frame clones and lacks some. V and J calls and clone size are as listed in that table; D and trimming were resolved from the DNA. The sample has fewer than 300,000 clones, 70% to 90% seen once. Germline V gives CDR1 LGHDT, CDR2 YNNKEL (reference sequence). The CDR3 is 11 residues long. V was trimmed by 5 bases and J by 3 bases, leaving 5 bases between them. The J gene is TRBJ2-7, the V gene TRBV3-1 (or the pseudogene TRBV3-2), with no clear D. The sample taken for sequencing was peripheral blood. This receptor was identified in a woman aged 45 to 65 with COVID-19, enrolled during active disease. The CDR3 nucleotides read TGTGCCAGCAGCGCACTCTACGAGCAGTACTTC. This translates into CASSALYEQYF.